A selection of T cell receptor beta chains follows, all from one sample in a study of cytomegalovirus exposure and HLA in healthy donors. Using immunoSEQ multiplex PCR, the repertoire was profiled, and TCRdb retains in-frame clones only, with some absent. The sample carries some 120,000 clones, 75% to 90% recorded once. Source material: PBMCs. The receptors originated from a woman between 18 and 29 years old in good health and CMV-seronegative. Each CDR3 is given without its conserved first and last residue.

v_gene,len,j_gene,CDR3aa
TRBV4-1,14,TRBJ2-3,ASSYVPGVSTDTQY
TRBV10-3,13,TRBJ2-1,AISSLAGSYNEQF
TRBV27,13,TRBJ2-7,ASSLNGRGSYEQY
TRBV27,11,TRBJ1-2,ASRETGGLGYT
TRBV6-1,10,TRBJ1-2,ASNLRGSGYT
TRBV9,13,TRBJ1-2,ASSVSPTGMDGYT
TRBV27,13,TRBJ1-1,ASSLMFGQGFRAF
TRBV27,12,TRBJ2-2,ASRWGQNTGELF
TRBV11-2,13,TRBJ2-7,ASSPISGGRASQY
TRBV7-9,13,TRBJ1-5,ASSLLAGDGQPQH
TRBV19,12,TRBJ2-7,ASSWGTSSYEQY
TRBV6-5,12,TRBJ2-1,ASSQEGGWNEQF
TRBV29-1,14,TRBJ2-7,SAKGLAGGPWDEQY
TRBV6-5,12,TRBJ2-7,ASQLDRLSYEQY
TRBV2,12,TRBJ2-5,ASSEGTPQETQY
TRBV4-1,13,TRBJ1-2,ASSQDAPGGLGYT
TRBV6-1,10,TRBJ2-3,ASSKDLDTQY
TRBV9,13,TRBJ2-3,ASSVDAGPTDTQY
TRBV2,10,TRBJ2-4,ASSDLSARQY
TRBV5-1,12,TRBJ2-3,ASSLGQNTDTQY
TRBV13,13,TRBJ1-5,ASSRTGGINQPQH
TRBV28,12,TRBJ2-4,ASIRYGGSNIQY
TRBV5-6,13,TRBJ2-7,ASSDSGRGAYEQY
TRBV18,11,TRBJ2-7,ASSPSGSHEQY
TRBV6-6,13,TRBJ1-2,ASSYSPGQGDGYT
TRBV9,13,TRBJ2-3,ASSAAPSRTDTQY
TRBV29-1,8,TRBJ1-2,SVGGDGYT
TRBV19,11,TRBJ1-2,ASSRGSFYGYT
TRBV6-4,11,TRBJ2-7,ASSETTSGEQY
TRBV28,9,TRBJ2-1,ASSAGGEQF
TRBV5-1,14,TRBJ1-2,ASSLALTGENYGYT
TRBV5-1,11,TRBJ1-2,ASSLKPGEGYT
TRBV19,11,TRBJ2-7,ASSDGGPYEQY
TRBV13,13,TRBJ2-3,ASSLRTSGGDTQY
TRBV28,8,TRBJ1-2,ASSGPGYT
TRBV30,11,TRBJ2-7,AWSRDTAYEQY
TRBV7-2,13,TRBJ1-2,ASSLYSLEGYGYT
TRBV19,13,TRBJ2-3,ASSMAGQGTDTQY
TRBV18,12,TRBJ1-4,ASSPGQYNEKLF
TRBV6-5,13,TRBJ2-6,ASSSQGVGANVLT
TRBV6-6,12,TRBJ2-3,ASSYVRNTDTQY
TRBV11-2,16,TRBJ2-7,ASSLVGTSGLLSYEQY
TRBV11-1,13,TRBJ2-7,ASTTNAMASYEQY
TRBV29-1,13,TRBJ1-2,SAPDPGQGRWGYT
TRBV5-6,16,TRBJ2-3,ASSLWASGRRGKDTQY
TRBV7-3,11,TRBJ1-1,ASSPIDSTEAF
TRBV12-5,14,TRBJ2-1,ASGSAGTSSYNEQF
TRBV7-9,11,TRBJ2-7,ASSSGQGVEQY
TRBV2,12,TRBJ1-5,ASSVAQGDQPQH